This T cell receptor (beta chain) was recovered during a study of tumor-infiltrating lymphocytes in primary liver carcinoma. Study context: The patient group consisted of men and women aged 30 to 69 years.

The input was about 500 ng total RNA; TCR beta cDNA was made from it with a constant-region primer. Amplification in three nested multiplex PCR rounds with slightly modified ARM-PCR gave rise to TCR beta libraries. TCRdb re-called the multiplex PCR reads through MiXCR, storing one row per CDR3 protein. The table records tens of thousands of distinct CDR3 sequences, 60% to 80% of them present only once. In regard to this clonotype: At one of its ends the junction is not consistent with the germline gene, which may arise from a read error.

Starting material for RNA and DNA co-extraction consisted of roughly 19-34 mg of unsorted bulk tissue. Surgical resection was the treatment these patients received for primary liver carcinoma. Each individual tumor supplied samples from five separate regions. The source of this sequence is a man in his forties with primary liver carcinoma and hepatitis B virus infection. The sequenced sample consisted of liver tumor tissue from sampling region 5. Subset reported: tumor region T5, tumor centre.

The CDR3 region is CASSYRPSNQPHHF. The CDR3 bases are TGTGCCAGCAGTTACCGACCTAGCAATCAGCCCCACCATTTC. The genes are TRBV6-2 or TRBV6-3 and TRBJ1-5, with D uncertain. Germline loops: CDR1 MNHEY, CDR2 SVGEGT. The CDR3 totals 14 residues.